This is a list of T cell receptor beta chains from one sample in a study of cytomegalovirus exposure and HLA in healthy donors. Measured with immunoSEQ multiplex PCR; TCRdb has only the in-frame clones, and not every one. The table includes 150,000 to 200,000 clones, 65% to 80% detected once. Sequenced sample: PBMCs. These receptors all come from a woman in her forties or fifties in good health and CMV-seropositive. CDR3s include the opening cysteine and the closing phenylalanine or tryptophan. A D gene is named only where the DNA matches it firmly. Rows give clone size only sometimes, using once, few, many, or a class for an expanded clone.

J | V | D | size | DNA | CDR3
TRBJ1-5 | TRBV6-5 | TRBD1 | NA | TGTGCCAGCAGTCCGGGACAGGGGGTGGGTCAGCCCCAGCATTTT | CASSPGQGVGQPQHF
TRBJ1-1 | TRBV5-1 | TRBD1 | once | TGCGCCAGCAGCTTGCAGGGGGTGAACACTGAAGCTTTCTTT | CASSLQGVNTEAFF
TRBJ2-5 | TRBV27 | NA | NA | TGTGCCAGCAGTTACTCAGGGAGGGAGACCCAGTACTTC | CASSYSGRETQYF
TRBJ2-1 | TRBV27 | TRBD2 | NA | TGTGCCAGCAGGGGGACTAGCGGGGGGCCGGAGCAGTTCTTC | CASRGTSGGPEQFF
TRBJ1-1 | TRBV9 | NA | NA | TGTGCCAGCAGCGTGGGGCCTAAGCCGAGAGAAGCTTTCTTT | CASSVGPKPREAFF
TRBJ2-7 | TRBV2 | NA | NA | TGTGCCAGCAGTGAAGCCCCTAGCCGTCCGAGACACTACGAGCAGTACTTC | CASSEAPSRPRHYEQYF
TRBJ1-1 | TRBV6-5 | TRBD1 | few | TGTGCCAGCAGAGACAGGGGGGTGACTGAAGCTTTCTTT | CASRDRGVTEAFF
TRBJ2-3 | TRBV5-1 | NA | NA | TGCGCCAGCAGCTTGGACCAATTGACAGGTGATACGCAGTATTTT | CASSLDQLTGDTQYF
TRBJ2-7 | TRBV7-9 | TRBD1 | NA | TGTGCCAGCAGCTTAGAGGACAGGGCTAACTACGAGCAGTACTTC | CASSLEDRANYEQYF
TRBJ1-1 | TRBV30 | TRBD1 | once | TGTGCCTGGAGTAACCTCCGGACAGGGGGCTTTCCACCGGGAGCTTTCTTT | CAWSNLRTGGFPPGAFF
TRBJ1-2 | TRBV18 | TRBD1 | NA | TGTGCCAGCTCAGCAGGGGGTTTTGATGGCTACACCTTC | CASSAGGFDGYTF
TRBJ1-6 | TRBV10-3 | NA | NA | TGTGCCATCAGTGGCGGGACGGGGGAGGAACCCCTCCACTTT | CAISGGTGEEPLHF
TRBJ2-3 | TRBV11-3 | TRBD2 | NA | TGTGCCAGCAGCTCCGGGACTAGCGGGGGGGCGCAGTATTTT | CASSSGTSGGAQYF
TRBJ2-7 | TRBV6-5 | NA | NA | TGTGCCAGCAGTTACTCGGGGCAGGGCTTCTACGAGCAGTACTTC | CASSYSGQGFYEQYF
TRBJ2-2 | TRBV7-6 | NA | few | TGTGCCAGCAGCTTAATGGGACAAAACACCGGGGAGCTGTTTTTT | CASSLMGQNTGELFF
TRBJ2-4 | TRBV5-4 | NA | NA | TGTGCCAGCAGCTTGGAGGGGCGGCAAAACATTCAGTACTTC | CASSLEGRQNIQYF
TRBJ2-7 | TRBV20-1 | NA | NA | TGCAGTGCTGCACTAGTCCACGAGCAGTACTTC | CSAALVHEQYF
TRBJ2-1 | TRBV27 | TRBD2 | NA | TGTGCCAGCAGCCGAACTCGGACTAGCGGGGTTCTTGGTGAGCAGTTCTTC | CASSRTRTSGVLGEQFF
TRBJ1-1 | TRBV7-9 | NA | NA | TGTGCCAGCAGCTTAATAAATAGCGACACTGAAGCTTTCTTT | CASSLINSDTEAFF
TRBJ1-5 | TRBV6-1 | NA | NA | TGTGCCAGCAGTCCCACAAACCAGCCCCAGCATTTT | CASSPTNQPQHF
TRBJ1-6 | TRBV5-6 | TRBD1 | few | TGTGCCAGCAGCCGCCGCAGGGGGTTTCGGGCTTATTCACCCCTCCACTTT | CASSRRRGFRAYSPLHF
TRBJ2-5 | TRBV20-1 | TRBD2 | NA | TGCAGTGCTAGTGGGGGGGGGACCCAGTACTTC | CSASGGGTQYF
TRBJ2-7 | TRBV5-1 | NA | NA | TGCGCCAGTGCCCGGGGGTCTCCAACCTCCTACGAGCAGTACTTC | CASARGSPTSYEQYF
TRBJ2-7 | TRBV5-4 | TRBD1 | few | TGTGCCAGCAGCTTGGGCCAGGGGGCCTCCTACGAGCAGTACTTC | CASSLGQGASYEQYF
TRBJ1-2 | TRBV2 | TRBD1 | NA | TGTGCCAGCAGTGACCTACCCCGGACAGGGGGCGTTGGCTATGGCTACACCTTC | CASSDLPRTGGVGYGYTF
TRBJ2-3 | TRBV29-1 | NA | NA | TGCAGCGCCGACAGGCCGCCAGATACGCAGTATTTT | CSADRPPDTQYF
TRBJ2-7 | TRBV7-2 | TRBD2 | NA | TGTGCCAGCAGCTCGGGACTAGCGGGGGTGTACGAGCAGTACTTC | CASSSGLAGVYEQYF
TRBJ1-1 | TRBV12-5 | NA | NA | TGTGCTAGTGGGTCCTTCGGGAACACTGAAGCTTTCTTT | CASGSFGNTEAFF
TRBJ2-3 | TRBV14 | TRBD1 | NA | TGTGCCAGCAGCCTAAGGGCAAGGGGGCTCTCCAGGGATACGCAGTATTTT | CASSLRARGLSRDTQYF
TRBJ1-2 | TRBV5-1 | NA | NA | TGCGCCAGCAGCTTGGCCGAGGCGTATGGCTACACCTTC | CASSLAEAYGYTF
TRBJ2-1 | TRBV9 | TRBD2 | once | TGTGCCAGCAGCGTAGCTAGCGGGGGTGGCAATGAGCAGTTCTTC | CASSVASGGGNEQFF